Listed here are 5 T cell receptor beta chains from one sample, sequenced in a study of T cell responses to AZD1222 COVID-19 vaccine. TCRdb's table, derived via immunoSEQ multiplex PCR, lists solely in-frame clones and lacks some. The data contain more than 120,000 clones, about 90% of them seen just once; the ten biggest clones take up approximately 9%. The sample in question was peripheral blood, obtained 28 days after the second AZD1222 dose. The source of these receptors is an adult who received the AZD1222 COVID-19 vaccine.

V usage is TRBV9 and J usage is TRBJ1-2; a possible D gene is TRBD1 (5 bases). The CDR3 runs to 15 residues. Germline values: CDR1 SGDLS, CDR2 YYNGEE. The ends were cut back, 0 bases at V and 0 bases at J, with 9 bases in the middle. CDR3 in DNA: TGTGCCAGCAGCGTAGGGCAGGGCTCTAACTATGGCTACACCTTC. Its translation: CASSVGQGSNYGYTF. Looking up the rest from reference TRBV9 and TRBJ1-2 gives the full variable domain: DSGVTQTPKHLITATGQRVTLRCSPRSGDLSVYWYQQSLDQGLQFLIQYYNGEERAKGNILERFSAQQFPDLHSELNLSSLELGDSALYFCASSVGQGSNYGYTFGSGTRLTVV.

This chain connects TRBV11-2 to TRBJ2-5; maybe TRBD2 (6 bases). Germline assignment: CDR1 SGHAT and CDR2 FQNNGV. Trimming cost V 8 bases and J 5 bases, with 24 bases left between them. The CDR3 totals 16 residues. DNA of the CDR3: TGTGCCAGCGGGAACCGGACCCTGGGCCGGGGGGAGACCCAGTACTTC. This translates into CASGNRTLGRGETQYF.

The rearrangement links TRBV27 to TRBJ1-3; tentatively, D is TRBD1 (6 bases). V shed 5 bases and J shed 4 bases, with 15 bases lying between them. The germline V gene has CDR1 MNHEY and CDR2 SMNVEV (reference sequence). The CDR3 has 15 amino acids. In DNA form, the CDR3 reads TGTGCCAGCAGTCCGAGGGGGGCTGGCGGAAACACCATATATTTT. This sequence encodes CASSPRGAGGNTIYF.

This clone was seen just once. The rearrangement joins TRBV2 to TRBJ2-5, with a weak D call TRBD1 (6 bases). Trimming took 4 bases from V and 7 from J, leaving 19 bases between them. The CDR3 length is 15 residues. The germline V gene has CDR1 SNHLY and CDR2 FYNNEI. CDR3 nucleotides: TGTGCCAGCAGTGTACGACAGGCACCTGAGGGGACCCAGTACTTC. Protein: CASSVRQAPEGTQYF.

The J gene is TRBJ2-2, the V gene TRBV7-6; the D is unclear. CDR3 length: 16 residues. Trimming took 0 bases from V and 0 from J, leaving 8 bases between them. Germline CDR1 and CDR2: SGHVS and FNYEAQ. CDR3 amino acids: CASSLAVHTNTGELFF. CDR3 DNA sequence: TGTGCCAGCAGCTTAGCGGTCCATACGAACACCGGGGAGCTGTTTTTT.